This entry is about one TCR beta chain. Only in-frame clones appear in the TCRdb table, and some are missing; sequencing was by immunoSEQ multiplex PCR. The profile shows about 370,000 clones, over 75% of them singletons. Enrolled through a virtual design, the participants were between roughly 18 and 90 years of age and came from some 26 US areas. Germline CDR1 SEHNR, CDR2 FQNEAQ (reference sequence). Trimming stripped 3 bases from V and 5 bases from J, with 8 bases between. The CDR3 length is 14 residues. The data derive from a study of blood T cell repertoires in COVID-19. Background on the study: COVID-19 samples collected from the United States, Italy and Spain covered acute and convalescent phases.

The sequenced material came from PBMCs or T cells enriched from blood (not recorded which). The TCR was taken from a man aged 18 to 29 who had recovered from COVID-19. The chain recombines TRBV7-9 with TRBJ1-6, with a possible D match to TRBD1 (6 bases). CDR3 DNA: TGTGCCAGCAGCTTTGGACAGAATAATTCACCCCTCCACTTT. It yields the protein CASSFGQNNSPLHF.